Listed here are 22 T cell receptor beta chains from one sample, sequenced in a study of vaccination and CD4 T cells after COVID-19 (dated by TCRdb to the early 2020s). This sample's treatment or condition label indicates: approximately 9-day PBMC culture with coronavirus spike peptide pools or control peptides (ViraFEST assay). CD4+ T cells from unexposed donors were collected before the COVID-19 pandemic (2011-2018). Antigen specificity for these receptors is unknown. Libraries were built with PCR. TCRdb names Illumina iSeq 100 as the instrument used. DNA from cultured CD4+ T cells underwent TCR sequencing with the Oncomine TCR Beta short-read assay at the Johns Hopkins FTIC core. The public reads were quality trimmed at Q25 with fastp and then assembled into clones with MiXCR by TCRdb, keeping productive beta chains. Rows are unified per CDR3 protein, each entry keeping the most common DNA and genes. A total of a few thousand distinct CDR3 sequences appear in this sample, 29% of them only once. The top ten constitute about 45% of the sample.

The material sequenced was CD4+ T cells from blood, cultured in vitro. These receptors were taken from a human donor in good health.

V usage is TRBV12-3 or TRBV12-4 and J usage is TRBJ2-3; 9 nucleotides match TRBD1. V lost 5 bases to trimming and J lost 5 bases; unmatched junction nucleotides: 11. This CDR3 region has 16 residues. The CDR3 region has the DNA TGTGCCAGCAGTCCGGGACAGGGATTAGGACTAGATACGCAGTATTTT. Protein sequence: CASSPGQGLGLDTQYF.

The chain links TRBV20-1 to TRBJ2-7; 9 positions agree with TRBD1. With 1 base clipped from V and 5 bases from J, the junction kept 12 bases outside the gene matches. Looked up from germline, CDR1 is DFQATT and CDR2 is SNEGSKA (reference sequence). The CDR3 runs 16 residues. The CDR3 protein is CSARGVWGTGQHEQYF. CDR3 bases: TGCAGTGCTAGAGGAGTATGGGGGACAGGGCAACACGAGCAGTACTTC.

The gene calls are TRBV28 and TRBJ2-3; TRBD2 matches at 9 bases. The V and J ends lost 3 bases and 4 bases, in that order; junction bases with no gene match: 11. This CDR3 has 17 amino acids. CDR1 and CDR2 from the germline V gene are MDHEN and SYDVKM. CDR3 protein: CASSFLGLAGVSDTQYF. The CDR3 nucleotides read TGTGCCAGCAGTTTTCTAGGTTTAGCGGGAGTATCAGATACGCAGTATTTT.

In its sample, this clonotype was seen a few times. The V and J genes are TRBV20-1 and TRBJ2-3, with 8 bases identical to TRBD1. The length of the CDR3 is 17 residues. V lost 1 base and J lost 1; bases outside the gene matches: 10. In germline, CDR1 is DFQATT, CDR2 SNEGSKA (reference sequence). This CDR3 reads CSARGLPGQGGTDTQYF. CDR3 bases: TGCAGTGCTAGAGGACTCCCCGGACAGGGTGGCACAGATACGCAGTATTTT.

This clonotype was picked up a small number of times. This chain links TRBV24-1 with TRBJ1-2; D gene ambiguous. The CDR3 consists of 14 residues. Trimming pared 1 base from V and 2 bases from J, leaving 7 bases between. Germline CDR1 and CDR2: KGHDR and SFDVKD. The DNA of the CDR3 is TGTGCCACCAGTGATTTCTCTTCAAACTATGGCTACACCTTC. It translates to CATSDFSSNYGYTF.

This clonotype was detected only a few times. The chain is built from TRBV20-1 and TRBJ2-3; TRBD2 agrees at 10 bases. CDR1 DFQATT and CDR2 SNEGSKA come from the germline V gene (reference sequence). V trimming: 6 bases; J trimming: 2 bases; junction bases outside the gene matches: 5. This CDR3 spans 14 amino acids. CDR3 protein: CSATTSGNTDTQYF. The CDR3 DNA is TGCAGTGCGACTACTAGCGGGAACACAGATACGCAGTATTTT.

CDR3 in amino acids: CASSQLRTGELFF. CDR3 sequence (DNA): TGTGCCAGCAGCCAACTCCGCACCGGGGAGCTGTTTTTT. This chain joins TRBV7-7 and TRBJ2-2; D is unresolved. V lost 5 bases, J lost 4 bases, and 8 bases lay in between. CDR3 length equals 13 residues. CDR1 is SSHAT and CDR2 is FNYEAQ in the germline V gene (reference sequence).

The chain has TRBV20-1 and TRBJ2-7; TRBD1 matches 9 bases. The CDR3 covers 14 residues. Germline V gene lookup returns CDR1 DFQATT and CDR2 SNEGSKA (reference sequence). Trimming at V came to 5 bases and at J to 6 bases, leaving 11 bases not matched to a gene. The CDR3 nucleotides read TGCAGTGCTTCCGAGGGGACAGGGTTATTCGAGCAGTACTTC. Translated, it gives CSASEGTGLFEQYF.

The genes are TRBV19 and TRBJ1-1; D ambiguous. Germline assignment: CDR1 LNHDA and CDR2 SQIVND (reference sequence). V was cut by 1 base and J by 5 bases, with 8 bases left in between. CDR3 size: 13 residues. CDR3 coding DNA: TGTGCCAGTAGTATAGGTCCGGGAACTGAAGCTTTCTTT. It encodes CASSIGPGTEAFF.

This clonotype showed up just a few times. This sequence joins TRBV5-3 and TRBJ1-5; TRBD1 agrees at 8 bases. TRBV5-3 is an ORF, with its function uncertain. V trimming: 8 bases; J trimming: 11 bases; junction bases outside the gene matches: 15. The CDR3 is made up of 14 amino acids. The chain's CDR3 is CASSETGAGSAQHF. CDR3 DNA sequence: TGTGCCAGCAGCGAGACAGGGGCTGGTTCAGCCCAGCATTTT.

This sequence joins TRBV24-1 and TRBJ1-2, with 8 bases aligning to TRBD1. V dropped 6 bases and J dropped 10; count of bases not matched to a gene: 12. The CDR3 runs 14 residues. CDR1 and CDR2 from the germline V gene are KGHDR and SFDVKD. DNA of the CDR3: TGTGCCACCAGTAGACAGGGGAGGTCGGGAGACTACACCTTC. Translated, it gives CATSRQGRSGDYTF.

The chain combines TRBV5-6 with TRBJ1-2; possibly TRBD1 for D (5 bases). This CDR3 comprises 12 residues. Germline values: CDR1 SGHDT, CDR2 YYEEEE. V was cut by 0 bases and J by 8 bases, with 8 bases left in between. The CDR3 nucleotides are TGTGCCAGCAGCTTGGCAGGGAGGGGCTACACCTTC. Protein sequence: CASSLAGRGYTF.

The CDR3 DNA reads as TGTGCCAGCAGGCGAGATATCAGGACAGCGCAAGAGACCCAGTACTTC. Translation: CASRRDIRTAQETQYF. This rearrangement joins TRBV5-8 to TRBJ2-5; the D gene is possibly TRBD1 (6 bases). Trimming left V 5 bases short and J 2 bases short, with 19 bases between. The CDR3 extends over 16 amino acids. Per germline, CDR1 SGHTS and CDR2 YDEGEE.

Here the CDR3 reads CASSHGGRSTDTQYF. Here the CDR3 DNA reads TGTGCCAGCAGTCACGGGGGACGGAGCACAGATACGCAGTATTTT. The chain joins TRBV7-9 to TRBJ2-3, with a possible D match to TRBD2 (6 bases). This CDR3 is 15 amino acids long. Germline V gene sequence: CDR1 SEHNR, CDR2 FQNEAQ (reference sequence). V lost 6 bases, J lost 0 bases, and 13 bases lay in between.

This clonotype rates as medium-sized. The chain combines TRBV7-9 with TRBJ2-7; D uncertain. V dropped 1 base and J dropped 3 bases, with 4 bases sitting between them. Germline V gene lookup returns CDR1 SEHNR and CDR2 FQNEAQ (reference sequence). The CDR3 runs to 12 residues. As DNA, the CDR3 is TGTGCCAGCAGCTTAGGTCGCTACGAGCAGTACTTC. It translates to CASSLGRYEQYF. The variable domain in full, with the rest retrieved from reference TRBV7-9 and TRBJ2-7, is DTGVSQNPRHKITKRGQNVTFRCDPISEHNRLYWYRQTLGQGPEFLTYFQNEAQLEKSRLLSDRFSAERPKGSFSTLEIQRTEQGDSAMYLCASSLGRYEQYFGPGTRLTVT.

The chain has TRBV18 and TRBJ2-3; 11 positions match TRBD2. Trimming removed 4 bases from V and 1 base from J; junction bases left unmatched: 1. From germline, CDR1 is KGHSH and CDR2 LQKENI. CDR3 length equals 15 residues. DNA for the CDR3: TGTGCCAGCTCACAACTAGCGGGAGGCACAGATACGCAGTATTTT. Translating gives CASSQLAGGTDTQYF.

The chain combines TRBV20-1 with TRBJ1-6, with 7 bases aligning to TRBD1. Germline values: CDR1 DFQATT, CDR2 SNEGSKA (reference sequence). J lost 8 bases, V lost 4 bases, and 5 bases had no gene match. This CDR3 region has 13 residues. In DNA form, the CDR3 reads TGCAGTGCTACCGACAGGGCGGATTCACCCCTCCACTTT. It is translated as CSATDRADSPLHF.

The chain couples TRBV18 to TRBJ2-6; TRBD1 agrees at 7 bases. The CDR3 has 17 residues. V lost 3 bases, J lost 0 bases, and 5 bases stayed unmatched. Germline CDR1 is KGHSH and CDR2 is LQKENI. The CDR3 loop is CASSPRTGASGANVLTF. CDR3 nucleotides: TGTGCCAGCTCACCGCGGACAGGAGCCTCTGGGGCCAACGTCCTGACTTTC.

This clonotype was found once. The gene calls are TRBV5-1 and TRBJ1-1; D possibly corresponds to TRBD1 (5 bases). V was cut by 0 bases and J by 6 bases, with 9 bases left in between. The CDR3 extends over 13 amino acids. Per the germline V gene, CDR1 is SGHRS and CDR2 is YFSETQ. CDR3 protein: CASSLGQGSEAFF. CDR3 nucleotides: TGCGCCAGCAGCTTGGGGCAGGGCTCTGAAGCTTTCTTT. Filled out from reference TRBV5-1 and TRBJ1-1, the complete variable domain reads KAGVTQTPRYLIKTRGQQVTLSCSPISGHRSVSWYQQTPGQGLQFLFEYFSETQRNKGNFPGRFSGRQFSNSRSEMNVSTLELGDSALYLCASSLGQGSEAFFGQGTRLTVV.

The chain recombines TRBV4-2 with TRBJ2-1; TRBD2 matches at 12 bases. The J segment lost 3 bases and the V segment lost 5 bases, leaving 5 bases of the junction unmatched. The CDR3 has 16 residues. Germline CDR1 LGHNA, CDR2 YNFKEQ. Here the CDR3 DNA reads TGTGCCAGCAGCGAGACTAGCGGGAGATTCTACAATGAGCAGTTCTTC. Its protein is CASSETSGRFYNEQFF.

This clonotype appeared a few times. The gene calls are TRBV20-1 and TRBJ1-2, with 7 bases matching TRBD1. This CDR3 is 11 amino acids long. Trimming cost V 7 bases and J 8 bases; bases outside gene matches: 7. Germline V gene lookup returns CDR1 DFQATT and CDR2 SNEGSKA (reference sequence). The CDR3 sequence: CSGEGAGGYTF. The DNA for the CDR3 is TGCAGTGGTGAGGGGGCCGGAGGCTACACCTTC.

V gene TRBV7-3 combines with J gene TRBJ2-5, with 10 nucleotides matching TRBD2. In germline, CDR1 is SGHTA, CDR2 FQGTGA. V lost 4 bases and J lost 5; bases outside the gene matches: 7. The CDR3 sequence is 15 residues long. DNA of the CDR3: TGTGCCAGCAGCTCACAGCGGGGGGGAGTGGAGACCCAGTACTTC. Translation gives CASSSQRGGVETQYF.